These T cell receptor beta chains were read from a single sample in a study of post-analysis software for immune sequencing data. TCRdb re-analysed the PCR reads in MiXCR, keeping a single row per CDR3 protein. The sample holds a few hundred thousand distinct CDR3 sequences, about 39% seen once. The sequenced sample was blood. These TCRs come from a girl aged 2 to 10 with multiple sclerosis. CDR3s include the opening cysteine and the closing phenylalanine or tryptophan. The D gene is left open where the match is weak.

d_gene | j_gene | v_gene | CDR3aa
TRBD1 | TRBJ2-7 | TRBV7-3 | CASSLNPGGYEQYF
. | TRBJ1-4 | TRBV4-2 | CASSSRGGGTNEKLFF
. | TRBJ2-3 | TRBV12-3/TRBV12-4 | CASKTVTQGTQYF
. | TRBJ1-1 | TRBV4-2 | CASSRVTSGTEAFF
TRBD1 | TRBJ1-5 | TRBV12-3/TRBV12-4 | CASSAHPTGSGPQHF
. | TRBJ1-1 | TRBV6-2/TRBV6-3 | CASSYLQALNTEAFF
. | TRBJ1-2 | TRBV6-1 | CASSGQGQAMGGYTF
TRBD1 | TRBJ1-2 | TRBV12-3/TRBV12-4 | CASRYQGADGYTF
TRBD1 | TRBJ2-4 | TRBV7-3 | CASSERDRERAKNIQYF
TRBD1 | TRBJ2-7 | TRBV20-1 | CSPSGQLEQYF
TRBD1 | TRBJ2-1 | TRBV6-5 | CASSYPGTEYNEQFF
TRBD2 | TRBJ2-5 | TRBV7-2 | CASSLGREGFLYF
. | TRBJ1-4 | TRBV5-1 | CASSIGQTNEKLFF
TRBD2 | TRBJ2-1 | TRBV7-2 | CASSPNLLAGGSYNEQFF
. | TRBJ2-3 | TRBV3-1 | CASSQEGRGVSTDTQYF
. | TRBJ1-1 | TRBV5-1 | CASSLMAGSETEAFF
TRBD1 | TRBJ2-7 | TRBV18 | CASSPDRVSYEQYF
TRBD2 | TRBJ2-1 | TRBV4-2 | CASSQYKREALPSYNEQFF
. | TRBJ1-2 | TRBV3-1 | CASSQNDRIYGYTF
. | TRBJ2-7 | TRBV4-3 | CASSQWGTYEQYF
TRBD1 | TRBJ2-5 | TRBV7-2 | CASSRDRRTETQYF
. | TRBJ1-1 | TRBV6-5 | CASSSRTDEAFF
. | TRBJ2-5 | TRBV4-1 | CASSHIGWSETRYF
. | . | TRBV5-1 | CASSLVSGSNEQYF
. | TRBJ1-5 | TRBV6-2/TRBV6-3 | CANSRYRESNQPQHF
. | TRBJ2-7 | TRBV2 | CASSEQDYEQYF
. | TRBJ2-1 | TRBV20-1 | CSANHQTSTEQFF
TRBD2 | TRBJ2-5 | TRBV29-1 | CSALGLAVDNEQYF
. | TRBJ2-1 | TRBV29-1 | CSVLEDLYNEQFF
. | TRBJ2-1 | TRBV7-2 | CASSSSALSSYNEQFF
. | TRBJ2-1 | TRBV15 | CATSRDLGWVSNEQFF
. | TRBJ1-5 | TRBV6-5 | CASTLYDWDQPQHF
. | TRBJ2-4 | TRBV27 | CASSSELGMAKNIQYF
. | TRBJ2-5 | TRBV6-1 | CAALQGQETQYF
TRBD1 | TRBJ2-1 | TRBV7-6 | CANSLEGGLGNEQFF
. | TRBJ1-2 | TRBV20-1 | CSAPTDGYTF
. | TRBJ1-5 | TRBV27 | CASSALNSNQPQHF
. | TRBJ1-1 | TRBV7-2 | CASSLYQGNTEAFF
. | TRBJ2-7 | TRBV12-3/TRBV12-4 | CASRGDFSEQYF
. | TRBJ2-1 | TRBV11-2 | CASVLEVASYNEQFF
TRBD1 | TRBJ1-2 | TRBV29-1 | CSVVGGAGGYTF
. | TRBJ2-5 | TRBV29-1 | CSVAGRLDNEQYF
. | TRBJ2-1 | TRBV5-4 | CASSYRQNLLEDEQFF